The 17 T cell receptor beta chains in this list originate from one sample, sequenced in a study of cytotoxic CD8 clonotypes in ibrutinib-treated CLL. The method was immunoSEQ multiplex PCR; TCRdb's version includes in-frame clones alone and lacks a portion of them. The sample lists 97,000 or so clones, around 73% seen once, with about 34% in the top ten. The specimen comprised PBMCs, sampled after 12 months of ibrutinib treatment. The receptors stem from a human donor with chronic lymphocytic leukemia.

The chain joins TRBV19 to TRBJ2-7; 13 nucleotides line up with TRBD2. Germline V gene lookup returns CDR1 LNHDA and CDR2 SQIVND (reference sequence). The CDR3 has 15 amino acids. Trimming removed 5 bases from V and 3 bases from J; junction bases left unmatched: 4. CDR3 residues: CASSRTSGGYYEQYF. In DNA, the CDR3 is TGTGCCAGTAGTCGGACTAGCGGGGGTTACTACGAGCAGTACTTC.

The sample holds one count of this clone. The chain links TRBV5-1 to TRBJ2-7, with D uncertain. Germline lookup yields CDR1 SGHRS and CDR2 YFSETQ. Trimming shortened V by 4 bases and J by 0 bases, and 14 bases separated the two germline ends. The CDR3 sequence is 15 residues long. The CDR3 nucleotides read TGCGCCAGCAGCCTCTATGATGGACCCTCCTACGAGCAGTACTTC. Translated, it gives CASSLYDGPSYEQYF.

This clone was seen more than once but under ten times. The chain has TRBV7-9 and TRBJ1-3, with D hard to call. The CDR3 loop spans 18 amino acids. Germline V lookup: CDR1 SEHNR, CDR2 FQNEAQ (reference sequence). V was trimmed by 4 bases and J by 0 bases, leaving 19 bases between them. The CDR3 DNA is TGTGCCAGCAGCTCCGGGTTGTCGACGTTCTTCTCTGGAAACACCATATATTTT. This sequence encodes CASSSGLSTFFSGNTIYF. Using reference TRBV7-9 and TRBJ1-3 for the parts outside the CDR3, the full variable domain is DTGVSQNPRHKITKRGQNVTFRCDPISEHNRLYWYRQTLGQGPEFLTYFQNEAQLEKSRLLSDRFSAERPKGSFSTLEIQRTEQGDSAMYLCASSSGLSTFFSGNTIYFGEGSWLTVV.

V gene TRBV7-9 combines with J gene TRBJ2-3, with 10 bases lining up with TRBD1. The V gene's germline CDR1 is SEHNR and CDR2 FQNEAQ (reference sequence). The ends lost 0 bases at V and 4 bases at J; junction bases unmatched: 4. The length of the CDR3 is 16 residues. Here the CDR3 DNA reads TGTGCCAGCAGCTTAGCCGGGACAGGGGCGGCAGATACGCAGTATTTT. Translating it yields CASSLAGTGAADTQYF.

CDR3 residues: CASSGVLPTNEKLFF. CDR3 nucleotides: TGTGCCAGCAGTGGAGTACTCCCAACTAATGAAAAACTGTTTTTT. The gene calls are TRBV25-1 and TRBJ1-4; D call uncertain. Trimming took off 4 bases at V and 0 bases at J, with 9 bases between the two ends. Germline-derived CDR1 and CDR2 are MGHDK and SYGVNS. The CDR3 consists of 15 residues.

This chain uses TRBV15 with TRBJ1-6; the D is unclear. CDR1 is LNHNV and CDR2 is YYDKDF in the germline V gene (reference sequence). The CDR3 consists of 13 residues. Trimming stripped 1 base from V and 8 bases from J, with 6 bases between. This chain's CDR3 is CATSRGFDSPLHF. CDR3 bases: TGTGCCACCAGCAGAGGGTTCGATTCACCCCTCCACTTT.

This clone was picked up one time. This chain uses TRBV6-6 with TRBJ1-3, with D unresolved. V lost 8 bases, J lost 7 bases, and 9 bases lay in between. This CDR3 has 11 amino acids. The germline gives CDR1 MNHNY, CDR2 SVGAGI (reference sequence). The CDR3 DNA sequence: TGTGCCAGCGCCGCCAGTAACACCATATATTTT. Amino acid sequence: CASAASNTIYF.

The chain uses TRBV5-1 and TRBJ2-3, with 9 positions matching TRBD1. The CDR3 length is 15 residues. Germline CDR1 reads SGHRS; CDR2 reads YFSETQ. The J segment lost 11 bases and the V segment lost 0 bases, leaving 10 bases of the junction unmatched. The chain's CDR3 is CASSLETGGIAEQYF. In nucleotides, the CDR3 is TGCGCCAGCAGCTTGGAGACAGGGGGGATAGCGGAGCAGTATTTT.

The chain has TRBV7-2 and TRBJ1-2, with TRBD1 as a possible D gene (6 bases). The CDR3 consists of 14 residues. The V gene's germline CDR1 is SGHTA and CDR2 FQGNSA. V gave up 5 bases and J gave up 8 bases, with 18 bases separating them. CDR3 DNA sequence: TGTGCCAGCAGCCCCGACACAGGGACGCAGGGCTACACCTTC. This encodes CASSPDTGTQGYTF.

The chain uses TRBV5-4 and TRBJ1-4; the D gene is possibly TRBD1 (5 bases). The CDR3 is 14 residues long. The V and J ends lost 1 base and 1 base respectively, with 5 bases between them. Germline values: CDR1 SGHNT, CDR2 YYREEE (reference sequence). CDR3 region: CASSLRGTNEKLFF. The CDR3 DNA reads TGTGCCAGCAGCTTGAGGGGAACTAATGAAAAACTGTTTTTT.

This chain uses TRBV28 with TRBJ1-2; perhaps TRBD1 as D (6 bases). The CDR3 is 14 amino acids. Germline lookup yields CDR1 MDHEN and CDR2 SYDVKM. Trimming took 5 bases from V and 5 from J, leaving 15 bases between them. The CDR3 region is CASSPEGVGYGYTF. The CDR3 DNA follows: TGTGCCAGCAGTCCCGAGGGGGTCGGGTATGGCTACACCTTC.

The rearrangement links TRBV19 to TRBJ1-3; 9 positions match TRBD1. The CDR3 has 15 amino acids. Germline V gives CDR1 LNHDA, CDR2 SQIVND (reference sequence). V trimming: 6 bases; J trimming: 2 bases; junction bases outside the gene matches: 5. CDR3 sequence reads: CASSDGTGPGNTIYF. The CDR3 DNA sequence: TGTGCCAGTAGCGATGGGACAGGGCCTGGAAACACCATATATTTT.

The chain uses TRBV4-1 and TRBJ2-1; a weak D match, TRBD2 (5 bases). V gave up 1 base and J gave up 10 bases, with 11 bases separating them. Germline V CDR1 and CDR2: MGHRA, YSYEKL. The CDR3 contains 13 residues. The CDR3 region is CASSQGGLGEQFF. For the CDR3, the DNA is TGCGCCAGCAGCCAAGGCGGGCTGGGGGAGCAGTTCTTC.

The chain employs TRBV20-1 and TRBJ2-7, with D possibly being TRBD1 (6 bases). With 5 bases removed from V and 6 bases from J, the gap between germline ends came to 11 bases. Germline values: CDR1 DFQATT, CDR2 SNEGSKA (reference sequence). The length of the CDR3 is 11 residues. This chain's CDR3 is CSAERGSEQYF. CDR3 coding DNA: TGCAGTGCTGAGAGGGGGTCCGAGCAGTACTTC.

At least ten counts were recorded for this clone. This rearrangement joins TRBV6-5 to TRBJ2-7; TRBD1 matches at 7 bases. After removal of 7 bases from V and 7 bases from J, the junction contained 13 bases not matched to a gene. Germline lookup yields CDR1 MNHEY and CDR2 SVGAGI. The CDR3 is 14 amino acids. The CDR3 sequence: CASITGDRVGEQYF. The CDR3 coding sequence is TGTGCCAGCATCACAGGAGACAGGGTGGGGGAGCAGTACTTC.

CDR3 DNA: TGTGCCAGCAGCTTAGAAGTGACAGATACGCAGTATTTT. This codes for CASSLEVTDTQYF. The chain links TRBV11-3 to TRBJ2-3; D unresolved. V was pared by 0 bases and J by 3 bases, with 4 bases between. CDR1 and CDR2 from the germline V gene are SGHNT and YENEEA. The CDR3 is 13 residues long.

This clone appeared once. This chain links TRBV9 with TRBJ2-5; TRBD2 aligns across 11 bases. The CDR3 contains 15 residues. The junction had 5 bases not matched to a gene; V was cut back by 3 bases and J by 4 bases. CDR1 is SGDLS and CDR2 is YYNGEE in the germline V gene. This chain's CDR3 is CASSGSGGATETQYF. The CDR3, as DNA: TGTGCCAGCAGCGGTAGCGGGGGGGCCACAGAGACCCAGTACTTC.